The next 28 T cell receptor beta chains were all read from a single sample in a study of patients and donors after allogeneic stem cell transplantation. TCRdb independently ran MiXCR on the RT-PCR reads; one entry per CDR3 protein. This table holds about 150,000 distinct CDR3 sequences, more than 20% found once. The source material was blood, either unsorted or a sorted T cell fraction (not recorded which). These receptors were obtained from a human donor who was either an allogeneic HSCT recipient or a stem cell or donor lymphocyte infusion donor (not recorded which). It is not recorded whose cells these are; they may come from a transplant donor.

V and J are TRBV24-1 and TRBJ2-1; 7 bases map to TRBD1. Germline V lookup: CDR1 KGHDR, CDR2 SFDVKD. V gave up 0 bases and J gave up 4 bases; unmatched junction bases: 11. This CDR3 is built from 18 residues. Written as DNA, the CDR3 is TGTGCCACCAGTGATTTGCAGCCGGCAGGGGGAAAATACAATGAGCAGTTCTTC. Amino acid sequence: CATSDLQPAGGKYNEQFF.

V is TRBV2 and J is TRBJ2-2, with D uncertain. CDR3 size: 15 residues. CDR1 is SNHLY and CDR2 is FYNNEI in the germline V gene. The V gene lost 4 bases and the J gene lost 4 bases, with 13 bases spanning the gap. The CDR3 loop is CASSVWGRPTGELFF. For the CDR3, the DNA is TGTGCCAGCAGTGTTTGGGGTAGACCCACCGGGGAGCTGTTTTTT.

Only a few counts were recorded for this clonotype. V gene TRBV7-9 combines with J gene TRBJ1-5, with TRBD1 as a possible D gene (6 bases). The CDR3 is made up of 14 amino acids. V lost 3 bases and J 3 bases, leaving 9 bases between the germline ends. The germline V gene encodes CDR1 SEHNR and CDR2 FQNEAQ (reference sequence). This chain's CDR3 is CASSFGQINQPQHF. The DNA for the CDR3 is TGTGCCAGCAGCTTCGGACAGATCAATCAGCCCCAGCATTTT.

This chain uses TRBV20-1 with TRBJ2-1; the D gene could be TRBD1 or TRBD2 (5 bases each). Between the trimmed V and J ends, which lost 0 bases and 7 bases, there was a span of 13 bases. CDR1 is DFQATT, CDR2 SNEGSKA, per germline (reference sequence). The CDR3 length is 14 residues. In nucleotides, the CDR3 is TGCAGTGCTAGAGACGGGACGTTGTTTAATGAGCAGTTCTTC. Translating it yields CSARDGTLFNEQFF.

The chain recombines TRBV5-1 with TRBJ1-4; tentative D call: TRBD1 (6 bases). There are 15 residues in the CDR3. The ends were cut back, 7 bases at V and 8 bases at J, with 21 bases in the middle. The V gene's germline CDR1 is SGHRS and CDR2 YFSETQ. The CDR3 spells CASCERGGNNEKLFF. The CDR3 DNA follows: TGCGCCAGCTGCGAGAGAGGGGGGAACAACGAAAAACTGTTTTTT.

A few counts support this clonotype. The chain couples TRBV4-3 to TRBJ1-1, with no clear D. Trimming stripped 0 bases from V and 1 base from J, with 9 bases between. Germline V gene sequence: CDR1 LGHNA, CDR2 YSLEER. The CDR3 contains 15 residues. The CDR3 reads CASSQDLRANTEAFF. The DNA for the CDR3 is TGCGCCAGCAGCCAAGATCTCAGAGCGAACACTGAAGCTTTCTTT.

J is TRBJ1-1 and V is TRBV12-3 or TRBV12-4; 7 bases are shared with TRBD1. This CDR3 region has 13 residues. The V gene end was trimmed by 9 bases and the J gene end by 1 base; junction bases not matched to a gene: 5. The CDR3 region is CASTGDRNTEAFF. The CDR3, as DNA: TGTGCCAGTACCGGGGACAGGAACACTGAAGCTTTCTTT.

This chain links TRBV3-1 with TRBJ2-1; tentatively, D is TRBD2 (7 bases). Germline assignment: CDR1 LGHDT and CDR2 YNNKEL (reference sequence). There are 15 residues in the CDR3. The V and J ends lost 5 bases and 5 bases respectively, with 16 bases between them. CDR3 region: CASSKGAGAHNEQFF. The CDR3 nucleotides are TGTGCCAGCAGCAAAGGGGCGGGGGCCCACAATGAGCAGTTCTTC.

The genes are TRBV6-2 or TRBV6-3 and TRBJ1-5; D gene unclear. CDR3 length: 13 residues. Germline CDR1 MNHEY, CDR2 SVGEGT. The V end was cut by 3 bases, the J end by 7 bases, with 10 bases between. The CDR3 DNA is TGTGCCAGCAGTTATGAGGACCGGCAGCCCCAGCATTTT. Its protein is CASSYEDRQPQHF.

This clonotype was detected ten times or more. The CDR3 DNA is TGTGCCAGCAGTTTTGGGACCCTACTTAAGTCCCTCCACTTT. Amino acid sequence: CASSFGTLLKSLHF. The gene calls are TRBV12-3 or TRBV12-4 and TRBJ1-6; TRBD1 is a possible D gene (5 bases). The CDR3 contains 14 residues. Trimming shortened V by 3 bases and J by 14 bases, and 17 bases separated the two germline ends.

This clonotype was found a few times. This chain links TRBV11-2 with TRBJ2-3; D assignment may be TRBD1 or TRBD2 (5 bases each). V was pared by 1 base and J by 5 bases, with 25 bases between. The CDR3 loop spans 19 amino acids. The germline V gene encodes CDR1 SGHAT and CDR2 FQNNGV. The chain's CDR3 is CASSLVSSGFGTGEDTQYF. Written as DNA, the CDR3 is TGTGCCAGCAGCTTAGTCAGCTCCGGGTTTGGGACCGGAGAAGATACGCAGTATTTT.

This clonotype turned up a few times. This chain connects TRBV11-2 to TRBJ1-5; tentative D call: TRBD1 (5 bases). The CDR3 is made up of 14 amino acids. CDR1 and CDR2 (germline): SGHAT, FQNNGV. V was trimmed by 5 bases and J by 6 bases, leaving 14 bases between them. The CDR3 DNA reads as TGTGCCAGCAGCCCTATCCGGGGGGGTCAGCCCCAGCATTTT. As protein: CASSPIRGGQPQHF.

This sequence joins TRBV12-3 or TRBV12-4 and TRBJ2-7; D might be TRBD1 or TRBD2, each matching 5 bases. Between the trimmed V and J ends, which lost 5 bases and 5 bases, there was a span of 22 bases. The length of the CDR3 is 16 residues. The CDR3 here is CASSPFRGWELNEQYF. The CDR3 coding sequence is TGTGCCAGCAGTCCATTTAGGGGCTGGGAGCTCAACGAGCAGTACTTC.

Many counts were recorded for this clonotype. This chain joins TRBV11-3 and TRBJ1-1; 7 nucleotides line up with TRBD1. The germline V gene encodes CDR1 SGHNT and CDR2 YENEEA. CDR3 size: 15 residues. The V and J ends lost 1 base and 2 bases, in that order; junction bases with no gene match: 4. Here the CDR3 reads CASSLGGGINTEAFF. In nucleotides, the CDR3 is TGTGCCAGCAGCTTAGGAGGGGGCATAAACACTGAAGCTTTCTTT.

Details on this clonotype: The junction departs from germline at one end; a sequencing error may be responsible. The chain employs TRBV7-9 and TRBJ2-7; 9 bases agree with TRBD1. From germline, CDR1 is SEHNR and CDR2 FQNEAQ (reference sequence). The CDR3 has 15 residues. CDR3 sequence reads: CASSLDWLKDRGPPF. CDR3 sequence (DNA): TGTGCCAGCAGCTTAGATTGGCTTAAGGACAGGGGACCACCTTTT.

The chain couples TRBV20-1 to TRBJ2-7; TRBD2 matches at 9 bases. V gave up 3 bases and J gave up 3 bases; unmatched junction bases: 3. CDR1 and CDR2 (germline): DFQATT, SNEGSKA (reference sequence). The CDR3 length is 13 residues. The CDR3, as DNA: TGCAGTGCTAGGAGCGGGGGGAGCTACGAGCAGTACTTC. Translated, it gives CSARSGGSYEQYF.

This clonotype appeared a single time. CDR3 coding DNA: TGTGCCAGCAGCGGGATCGACGATACGCAGTATTTT. The encoded protein is CASSGIDDTQYF. V is TRBV7-9 and J is TRBJ2-3; D uncertain. The CDR3 covers 12 residues. Germline V gene lookup returns CDR1 SEHNR and CDR2 FQNEAQ (reference sequence). V shed 5 bases and J shed 6 bases, with 9 bases lying between them.

This chain uses TRBV2 with TRBJ1-1; D gene unclear. Trimming cost V 7 bases and J 4 bases, with 16 bases left between them. Germline-derived CDR1 and CDR2 are SNHLY and FYNNEI. This CDR3 contains 14 residues. In DNA, the CDR3 is TGTGCCAGCAATGGCCCTTTCCGAGGCACTGAAGCTTTCTTT. It yields the protein CASNGPFRGTEAFF.

This clonotype occurred a few times. V usage is TRBV7-2 and J usage is TRBJ2-3; D not resolved. The length of the CDR3 is 14 residues. CDR1 and CDR2 (germline): SGHTA, FQGNSA. V was cut by 5 bases and J by 2 bases, with 11 bases left in between. The DNA for the CDR3 is TGTGCCAGCAGCCTCGGGCCAACCACAGATACGCAGTATTTT. Translation gives CASSLGPTTDTQYF.

This clonotype was seen ten or more times. This chain joins TRBV20-1 and TRBJ1-2; TRBD1 aligns across 8 bases. The CDR3 length is 16 residues. V trimming: 3 bases; J trimming: 3 bases; junction bases outside the gene matches: 12. Germline lookup yields CDR1 DFQATT and CDR2 SNEGSKA (reference sequence). CDR3 nucleotide sequence: TGCAGTGCTAGTCCGGGCAGGGGGCGGATCGACTATGGCTACACCTTC. This encodes CSASPGRGRIDYGYTF.

This clonotype was detected a few times. The V call is TRBV29-1, the J call TRBJ1-6, with D maybe TRBD1 (6 bases). Germline CDR1 is SQVTM and CDR2 is ANQGSEA. The CDR3 is 18 residues long. Trimming removed 4 bases from V and 7 bases from J, with 26 bases in between. CDR3 sequence (DNA): TGCAGCGTTGGGGTCGGGGGGCCCCGGACCAGCAGAAATTCACCCCTCCACTTT. Translation: CSVGVGGPRTSRNSPLHF.

This clonotype was counted a few times. This chain joins TRBV20-1 and TRBJ1-2; perhaps TRBD1 as D (6 bases). V lost 5 bases and J lost 5, with 12 bases in between. This CDR3 has 12 residues. From germline, CDR1 is DFQATT and CDR2 SNEGSKA (reference sequence). CDR3 DNA: TGCAGTGCTTCAGGGGTTGGGTATGGCTACACCTTC. This sequence encodes CSASGVGYGYTF.

This clonotype was seen repeatedly, ten times or more. The V call is TRBV5-1, the J call TRBJ1-5; TRBD1 is a possible D gene (6 bases). The CDR3 contains 15 residues. Germline V lookup: CDR1 SGHRS, CDR2 YFSETQ. V gave up 4 bases and J gave up 7 bases, with 18 bases separating them. DNA of the CDR3: TGCGCCAGCAGCCGCATTGGGGGGGCCGGGCAGCCCCAGCATTTT. Its translation is CASSRIGGAGQPQHF.

This clonotype came up many times. The chain carries TRBV30 and TRBJ1-1, with no clear D. The CDR3 is 12 residues long. Per germline, CDR1 GTSNPN and CDR2 SVGIG (reference sequence). The V end lost 3 bases, the J end lost 8 bases, and 13 bases lay between the germline ends. CDR3 DNA: TGTGCCTGGAGCGCTATTCGATGGGAAGCTTTCTTT. Residues: CAWSAIRWEAFF.

V gene TRBV12-3 or TRBV12-4 combines with J gene TRBJ2-7, with 7 bases fitting TRBD2. V was clipped by 3 bases and J by 3 bases; unmatched bases: 8. The length of the CDR3 is 15 residues. In nucleotides, the CDR3 is TGTGCCAGCAGTTTTGGGACTATGGGGCTCTACGAGCAGTACTTC. Residues: CASSFGTMGLYEQYF.

CDR3 in DNA: TGTGCCAGCAGCCCCTCGGGACTACCGGCCTACGAGCAGTACTTC. Translation gives CASSPSGLPAYEQYF. The chain employs TRBV9 and TRBJ2-7, with TRBD2 matching 7 bases. This CDR3 spans 15 amino acids. Germline trimming cut 4 bases from V and 2 bases from J; bases unmatched to any gene: 9. Germline CDR1 SGDLS, CDR2 YYNGEE.

The chain links TRBV12-3 or TRBV12-4 to TRBJ2-2; TRBD1 might be the D (5 bases). This CDR3 is 15 amino acids long. V lost 5 bases to trimming and J lost 2 bases, with 12 bases between them. The CDR3 bases are TGTGCCAGCAGTCTTACAGGCGTTAACACCGGGGAGCTGTTTTTT. This codes for CASSLTGVNTGELFF.

This rearrangement joins TRBV7-6 to TRBJ1-1; no clear D gene. Trimming took off 4 bases at V and 0 bases at J, with 12 bases between the two ends. The CDR3 extends over 15 amino acids. CDR1 and CDR2 (germline): SGHVS, FNYEAQ. The DNA for the CDR3 is TGTGCCAGCAGCTCATCGGCCAGGTTGAACACTGAAGCTTTCTTT. Its protein is CASSSSARLNTEAFF. The entire variable domain, with the rest obtained from reference TRBV7-6 and TRBJ1-1, is as follows: GAGVSQSPRYKVTKRGQDVALRCDPISGHVSLYWYRQALGQGPEFLTYFNYEAQQDKSGLPNDRFSAERPEGSISTLTIQRTEQRDSAMYRCASSSSARLNTEAFFGQGTRLTVV.